The clone carrying this T cell receptor (beta chain) was picked up a small number of times. The data stem from a study of T-cell memory formation after mild COVID-19. Deletions cut 4 bases from V and 4 bases from J, with 21 bases between. The CDR3 runs 17 residues. Per the germline V gene, CDR1 is SEHNR and CDR2 is FQNEAQ (reference sequence). TCRdb reprocessed the 5' RACE reads with MiXCR, giving one entry per CDR3 protein. The sample has about 240,000 distinct CDR3 sequences; roughly 9.4% are singletons. The V gene is TRBV7-9, the J gene TRBJ2-3; the D is unclear. The TCR sequence derives from a man aged 18 to 29 who had mild COVID-19 (a few samples of this study predate the infection). Cell type and time point are not known. Sequencing used PBMCs or a T cell subset sorted from them (not recorded which). CDR3 DNA sequence: TGTGCCAGCAGCTCTTCCCAGGCCACGATGGGCCCAGATACGCAGTATTTT. Translated, it gives CASSSSQATMGPDTQYF.